This TCR beta chain is from a study of T cell responses to AZD1222 COVID-19 vaccine. Assay: immunoSEQ multiplex PCR; the TCRdb copy retains only in-frame clones and omits some. In the table there are tens of thousands of clones, about 80% of which are singletons. This receptor was obtained from an adult who received the AZD1222 COVID-19 vaccine. This specimen consisted of peripheral blood, obtained 28 days after the second AZD1222 dose.

CDR3 in amino acids: CATSGARTGYGYTF. The CDR3 DNA follows: TGTGCCACCAGCGGAGCCAGGACAGGGTATGGCTACACCTTC. The V and J genes are TRBV15 and TRBJ1-2, with TRBD1 matching 8 bases. V was pared by 5 bases and J by 5 bases, with 7 bases of the junction left unmatched. The CDR3 contains 14 residues. The germline CDR1 and CDR2 sequences are LNHNV and YYDKDF (reference sequence).